This TCR beta chain was sequenced during a study of blood T cell repertoires in COVID-19 (dated by TCRdb to 2018 to 2021). Context from the whole study: The collaborator samples originated in the United States, Italy and Spain and spanned the acute and convalescent phases of COVID-19. Samples were obtained from the ongoing ImmuneRACE study (first 160 participants) and from over 1,000 subjects provided by 6 global collaborators. Subjects who had been exposed to COVID-19, were actively infected with it, or had recovered from it provided the deeply sampled blood TCRbeta repertoires that made up the dataset. The sample metadata nearly always contained a de-identified subject ID, COVID-19 status, age in years and sex. A freely available public database, intended as a resource for researchers studying the immune response to SARS-CoV-2, is where the repertoires were released. Where available, HLA class I and class II types were taken from metadata supplied by the sample provider and were not determined by assay-based typing. The prospective study material was composed of cDNA or gDNA derived from T cells, B-cell-depleted T cells, or PBMCs.

CDR1 and CDR2, per the germline V gene, are SGHDT and YYEEEE. For this chain, trimming is 5 bases at the V end and 4 bases at the J end, and the number of junction bases without a gene match is 5. The CDR3 has 14 amino acids, counting the end cysteine and phenylalanine. Only the CDR3 portion is preserved as DNA: 42 bases, with reading frame beginning at the first base. Collaborating institutions collected whole blood in K2EDTA tubes following their own protocols. For TCRbeta analysis, collaborator samples were shipped as frozen whole blood, as isolated PBMCs, or as DNA extracted from either sample type. TCRbeta CDR3 regions were amplified from genomic DNA using the immunoSEQ Assay, a bias-controlled multiplex PCR. In the source study's methods: The number of nucleated cells in each sample was estimated by amplification of reference gene primers within the assay. To quantify the absolute abundance of each unique TCRbeta CDR3 rearrangement, sequence reads were collapsed and filtered. For each sample, productive Simpson clonality was calculated by taking the square root of Simpson's diversity index across productive rearrangements. TCRdb took over this immuneACCESS table, retaining in-frame rearrangements with V and J assigned. Such tables are incomplete; in checked studies, under half of the missing clones stem from an unresolved V gene, and the remainder is unexplained. That table gives V, J and clone size, and the DNA gave D and trimming. The table for this sample lists some 150,000 clones; 65% to 85% of them were counted only once. Roughly 14% of the sample is in the top ten clones.

Results and caveats for the whole study, not just this receptor: The amount of clinical and demographic metadata varied by source and participant and was provided uncurated.

A remark on this clone: Its specific antigen is unknown. There are no base qualities to consult, and no much larger clone falls within one base.

This receptor was taken from a woman older than 75 with acute or convalescent COVID-19. The sample comprised peripheral blood. Recombination linked TRBV5-6 to TRBJ2-5; TRBD2 lines up with 10 middle nucleotides. The CDR3 sequence is CASRLAGVGETQYF. The DNA sequence is given as TGTGCCAGCAGGCTAGCGGGAGTGGGAGAGACCCAGTACTTC.